A selection of T cell receptor beta chains follows, all from one sample in a study of T cell responses to AZD1222 COVID-19 vaccine. Produced via immunoSEQ multiplex PCR; TCRdb's table is partial and in-frame only. The sample yields about 120,000 clones, 80% to 90% seen once. The input for sequencing was peripheral blood, taken on day 0 of AZD1222 vaccination. The receptors here all came from an adult in good health. Both conserved end residues are part of each CDR3. D genes are given only for firm matches. Size values are once, few and many counts, or a class for expanded clones, and some rows have none.

cdr3_nt cdr3_aa clone_size v_call d_call j_call
TGTGCCAGCAGCCCCCGATCCTACAATGAGCAGTTCTTC CASSPRSYNEQFF - TRBV9 - TRBJ2-1
TGTGCCAGCAGTTTATTCAGCCTAGGTCCCACAGATACGCAGTATTTT CASSLFSLGPTDTQYF - TRBV27 - TRBJ2-3
TGTGCCAGCAGCCAAGAAGCAGATACGCAGTATTTT CASSQEADTQYF - TRBV4-2 - TRBJ2-3
TGTGCCAGCAGTCTTCTACACAATGAGCAGTTCTTC CASSLLHNEQFF - TRBV3-1/TRBV3-2 - TRBJ2-1
TGCGCCAGCAGCCAAGAACAGGCTGCCTACGAGCAGTACTTC CASSQEQAAYEQYF - TRBV4-1 - TRBJ2-7
TGTGCCAGCAGCGTAGCGACTAGACACAATGAGCAGTTCTTC CASSVATRHNEQFF once TRBV9 - TRBJ2-1
TGTGCCAGTAAGGTTTTCCAGGGGGAGAGTGAAGCTTTCTTT CASKVFQGESEAFF few TRBV19 TRBD1 TRBJ1-1
TGTGCCAGCTCACCGCCGGGCAGGGACTATGGCTACACCTTC CASSPPGRDYGYTF - TRBV18 - TRBJ1-2
TGTGCCAGCAGCTCCCCGGATGGGGTATTGTCCTACGAGCAGTACTTC CASSSPDGVLSYEQYF - TRBV7-2 - TRBJ2-7
TGCGCCAGCAGCGGGAGTTTCTCCTACGAGCAGTACTTC CASSGSFSYEQYF few TRBV5-1 - TRBJ2-7
TGTGCCAGCAGCGTGGCGGGACAGGCAAATCAGCCCCAGCATTTT CASSVAGQANQPQHF few TRBV9 TRBD1 TRBJ1-5
TGTGCCAGCAGCTTAGTATCCCCTGACCCTGTCTGGCCCCAGCATTTT CASSLVSPDPVWPQHF - TRBV7-2 - TRBJ1-5
TGTGCCAGCAGTGACGGGCTAGGGTCAGATACGCAGTATTTT CASSDGLGSDTQYF - TRBV6-4 - TRBJ2-3
TGTGCCAGCAGCTTAGGCGGGAACACCGGGGAGCTGTTTTTT CASSLGGNTGELFF - TRBV13 - TRBJ2-2
TGTGCCAGCAGCGTTGGACTAGCGGGGTCTGATTTCGGCTACGAGCAGTACTTC CASSVGLAGSDFGYEQYF - TRBV9 TRBD2 TRBJ2-7
TGTGCCAGCAGTGAGGGCACCCATCAGCCCCAGCATTTT CASSEGTHQPQHF - TRBV2 - TRBJ1-5
TGTGCCAGCAGCTTTCAGGGTGACAATCAGCCCCAGCATTTT CASSFQGDNQPQHF - TRBV7-2 - TRBJ1-5
TGTGCCTGGAGCTCTAACCTCGATCTCAATCAGCCCCAGCATTTT CAWSSNLDLNQPQHF - TRBV30 - TRBJ1-5
TGTGCCAGCAGTCCGGGGCACAACACCGGGGAGCTGTTTTTT CASSPGHNTGELFF once TRBV12-1 - TRBJ2-2
TGTGCCAGCAGTTTATCGGGTCATCAGCCCCAGCATTTT CASSLSGHQPQHF - TRBV27 - TRBJ1-5
TGTGCCAGCAGCCCCCCCGGGGGAGTCTACGAGCAGTACTTC CASSPPGGVYEQYF few TRBV7-9 - TRBJ2-7
TGCGCCAGCAGCCCGGGACAGGGTGCAACTAATGAAAAACTGTTTTTT CASSPGQGATNEKLFF - TRBV5-1 TRBD1 TRBJ1-4
TGTGCCAGCAGCTTGGGGACAAGGAACACTGAAGCTTTCTTT CASSLGTRNTEAFF once TRBV5-4 - TRBJ1-1
TGCGCCAGCAGCTATCAGGGTCATCAGGGCACTGAAGCTTTCTTT CASSYQGHQGTEAFF - TRBV5-1 - TRBJ1-1
TGTGCCAGCAGTTACGTCGAGCGGGAGGCTTACACCGGGGAGCTGTTTTTT CASSYVEREAYTGELFF - TRBV6-2/TRBV6-3 TRBD2 TRBJ2-2
TGTGCCAGCAGCTTTGGGGAGCCTTATCAGCCCCAGCATTTT CASSFGEPYQPQHF - TRBV7-8 - TRBJ1-5
TGCGCCAGCAGCCCAGCCTCTGGAAACACCATATATTTT CASSPASGNTIYF - TRBV4-1 - TRBJ1-3
TGCGCCAGCAGCCAGGGGTCGACAGGGAGAATTTATGGCTACACCTTC CASSQGSTGRIYGYTF - TRBV4-1 TRBD1 TRBJ1-2
TGTGCCAGCAGCTTAAGAGGGGAACAGCCCCAGCATTTT CASSLRGEQPQHF - TRBV7-6 - TRBJ1-5
TGTGCCAGCAGCTTAGCGCCGGGAGGCTACACCTTC CASSLAPGGYTF - TRBV7-9 - TRBJ1-2
TGCGCCAGCAGAGGATCCAGGGCGGCCGGGGAGCTGTTTTTT CASRGSRAAGELFF - TRBV5-1 - TRBJ2-2
TGCGCCAGCAGCTTGAACAGGGCGCACAATGAGCAGTTCTTC CASSLNRAHNEQFF - TRBV5-1 - TRBJ2-1
TGTGCCACTGAGGGACAGGGATATCAGCCCCAGCATTTT CATEGQGYQPQHF - TRBV19 TRBD1 TRBJ1-5
TGTGCCAGCAGTTCAGATGGCGCCGGGTTGGATGAGCAGTTCTTC CASSSDGAGLDEQFF - TRBV28 - TRBJ2-1
TGCGCCAGCAGCGGGTCTAGCGCAAGGGGGAACACCGGGGAGCTGTTTTTT CASSGSSARGNTGELFF - TRBV5-1 - TRBJ2-2
TGTGCCAGCAGCCCTAATCCGGGGGAGACCCAGTACTTC CASSPNPGETQYF - TRBV7-9 - TRBJ2-5
TGCGCCAGCAGCCCGACAGGGCCCTACGAGCAGTACTTC CASSPTGPYEQYF few TRBV5-1 TRBD1 TRBJ2-7
TGTGCCAGCAGCTTTCACGACGGAACCTACGAGCAGTACTTC CASSFHDGTYEQYF once TRBV13 - TRBJ2-7
TGTGCCAGCAGTTACGAGGGCCAGCTCCCACGCGGAGGCTACACCTTC CASSYEGQLPRGGYTF - TRBV6-5 - TRBJ1-2
TGTGCCAGCAGCTTAGCTGGAAACACCATATATTTT CASSLAGNTIYF - TRBV7-8 - TRBJ1-3
TGTGCCAGCATTCAAACCGGGACTAGCGGGAGGAATGAGCAGTTCTTC CASIQTGTSGRNEQFF once TRBV2 TRBD2 TRBJ2-1
TGTGCCAGCTCACCTGGACTCAACACTGAAGCTTTCTTT CASSPGLNTEAFF once TRBV18 - TRBJ1-1
TGTGCCAGCAGCCCTGGCGAGGGCTATGGCTACACCTTC CASSPGEGYGYTF - TRBV7-8 - TRBJ1-2
TGTGCCAGCAGACCGCAGGGAGGTGGTGGCTACACCTTC CASRPQGGGGYTF - TRBV2 - TRBJ1-2
TGCGCCAGCAGTCAAAGTGGCTTCCAAATGAACACTGAAGCTTTCTTT CASSQSGFQMNTEAFF - TRBV23-1 - TRBJ1-1